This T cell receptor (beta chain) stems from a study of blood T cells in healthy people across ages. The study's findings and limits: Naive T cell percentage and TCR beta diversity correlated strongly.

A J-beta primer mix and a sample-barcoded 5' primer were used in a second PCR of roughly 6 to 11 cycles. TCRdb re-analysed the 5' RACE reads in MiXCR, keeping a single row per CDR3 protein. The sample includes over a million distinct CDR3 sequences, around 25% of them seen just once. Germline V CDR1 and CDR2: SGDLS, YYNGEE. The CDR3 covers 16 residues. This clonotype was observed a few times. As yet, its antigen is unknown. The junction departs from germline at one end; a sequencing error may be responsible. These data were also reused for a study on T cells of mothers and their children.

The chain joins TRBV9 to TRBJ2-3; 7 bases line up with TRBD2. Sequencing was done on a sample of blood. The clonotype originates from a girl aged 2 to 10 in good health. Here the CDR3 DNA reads TGTACCAGCAGCGGAGAACTAGCGACACTCACAGATACGCAGTATTTT. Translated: CTSSGELATLTDTQYF.